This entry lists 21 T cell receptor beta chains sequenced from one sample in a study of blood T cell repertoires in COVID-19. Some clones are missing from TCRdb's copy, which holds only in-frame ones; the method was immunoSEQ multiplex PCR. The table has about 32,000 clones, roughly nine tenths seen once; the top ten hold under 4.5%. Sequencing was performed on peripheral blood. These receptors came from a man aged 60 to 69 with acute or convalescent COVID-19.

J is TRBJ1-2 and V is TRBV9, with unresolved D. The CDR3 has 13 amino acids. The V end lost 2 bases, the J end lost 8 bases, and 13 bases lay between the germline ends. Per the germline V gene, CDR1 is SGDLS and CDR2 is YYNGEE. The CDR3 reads CASSVRRGEGYTF. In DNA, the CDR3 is TGTGCCAGCAGCGTTCGACGGGGAGAAGGCTACACCTTC.

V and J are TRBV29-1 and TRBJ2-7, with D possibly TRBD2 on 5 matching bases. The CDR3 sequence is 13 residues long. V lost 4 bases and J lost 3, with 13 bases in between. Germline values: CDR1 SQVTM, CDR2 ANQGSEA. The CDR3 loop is CSVARFEGYEQYF. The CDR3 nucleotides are TGCAGCGTTGCCCGGTTTGAGGGCTACGAGCAGTACTTC.

This chain's CDR3 is CAISEGGSSDTQYF. CDR3 DNA sequence: TGTGCCATCAGTGAGGGCGGGAGCTCAGATACGCAGTATTTT. The rearrangement links TRBV10-3 to TRBJ2-3, with 7 bases identical to TRBD2. The CDR3 spans 14 residues. V gave up 2 bases and J gave up 4 bases; unmatched junction bases: 3. CDR1 ENHRY and CDR2 SYGVKD come from the germline V gene.

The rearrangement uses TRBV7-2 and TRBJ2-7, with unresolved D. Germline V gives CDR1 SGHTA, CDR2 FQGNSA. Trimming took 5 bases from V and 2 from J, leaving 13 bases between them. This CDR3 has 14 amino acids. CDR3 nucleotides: TGTGCCAGCAGCCCCCGAAACAACGCCTACGAGCAGTACTTC. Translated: CASSPRNNAYEQYF.

CDR3 sequence (DNA): TGTGCCAGCCGACAGACTAGCGGGAGCACAGATACGCAGTATTTT. Amino acids: CASRQTSGSTDTQYF. The chain joins TRBV18 to TRBJ2-3; 10 bases are shared with TRBD2. With V trimmed by 8 bases and J by 0 bases, 5 bases remained unmatched. The CDR3 extends over 15 amino acids. CDR1 and CDR2 (germline): KGHSH, LQKENI.

DNA of the CDR3: TGTGCCAGCAGTTACTCCCCTTGGGAGAACGGCTACACCTTC. Protein product: CASSYSPWENGYTF. The genes are TRBV6-2 or TRBV6-3 and TRBJ1-2; no clear D. This CDR3 region has 14 residues. CDR1 and CDR2 (germline): MNHEY, SVGEGT. Trimming left V 0 bases short and J 8 bases short, with 13 bases between.

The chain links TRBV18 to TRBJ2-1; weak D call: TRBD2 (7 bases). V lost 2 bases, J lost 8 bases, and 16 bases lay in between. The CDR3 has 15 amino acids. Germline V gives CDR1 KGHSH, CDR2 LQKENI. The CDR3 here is CASSPTEGGGYEQFF. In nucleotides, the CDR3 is TGTGCCAGCTCACCAACGGAGGGCGGGGGCTATGAGCAGTTCTTC.

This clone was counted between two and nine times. The CDR3 region has the DNA TGCGCCAGCAGCTGGGACAGGGGGGTGGGTGGAAACACTGAAGCTTTCTTT. Amino acids: CASSWDRGVGGNTEAFF. The chain couples TRBV4-1 to TRBJ1-1; TRBD1 aligns across 11 bases. CDR1 is MGHRA, CDR2 YSYEKL, per germline. This CDR3 contains 17 residues. The V segment lost 5 bases and the J segment 2 bases; nucleotides outside the gene matches: 10.

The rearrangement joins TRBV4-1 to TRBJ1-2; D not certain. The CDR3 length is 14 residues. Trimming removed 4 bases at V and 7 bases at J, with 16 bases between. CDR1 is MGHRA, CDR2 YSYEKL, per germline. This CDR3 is CASSRHLKEGGYTF. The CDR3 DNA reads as TGCGCCAGCAGCCGACATCTAAAAGAGGGTGGCTACACCTTC.

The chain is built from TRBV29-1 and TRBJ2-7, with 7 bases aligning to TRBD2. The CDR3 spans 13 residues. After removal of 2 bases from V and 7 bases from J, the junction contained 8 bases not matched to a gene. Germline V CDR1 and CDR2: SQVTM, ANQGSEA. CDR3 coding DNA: TGCAGCGTTGAACCGCTAGGGGAGGGAGAGCAGTACTTC. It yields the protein CSVEPLGEGEQYF.

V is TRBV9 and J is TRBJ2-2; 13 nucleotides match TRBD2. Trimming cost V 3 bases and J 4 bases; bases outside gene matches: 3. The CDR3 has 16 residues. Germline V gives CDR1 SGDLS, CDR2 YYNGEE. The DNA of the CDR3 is TGTGCCAGCAGCGCGGGACTAGCGGGATTCACCGGGGAGCTGTTTTTT. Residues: CASSAGLAGFTGELFF.

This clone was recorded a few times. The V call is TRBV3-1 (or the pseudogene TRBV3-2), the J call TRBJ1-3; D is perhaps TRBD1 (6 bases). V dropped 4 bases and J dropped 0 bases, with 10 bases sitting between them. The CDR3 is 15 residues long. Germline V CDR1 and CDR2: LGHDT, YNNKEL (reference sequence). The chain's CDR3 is CASSRDTSSGNTIYF. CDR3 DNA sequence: TGTGCCAGCAGCCGGGACACCTCCTCTGGAAACACCATATATTTT.

CDR3 sequence (DNA): TGTGCCAGTAGTATAGGAGGAGGGCACATCTCTGGAAACACCATATATTTT. Protein sequence: CASSIGGGHISGNTIYF. This chain links TRBV19 with TRBJ1-3; no reliable D call. CDR1 is LNHDA, CDR2 SQIVND, per germline (reference sequence). This CDR3 contains 17 residues. The ends were cut back, 1 base at V and 0 bases at J, with 13 bases in the middle.

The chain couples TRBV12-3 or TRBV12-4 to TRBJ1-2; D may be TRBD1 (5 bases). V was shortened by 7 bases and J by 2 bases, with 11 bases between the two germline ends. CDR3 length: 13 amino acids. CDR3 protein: CASTFKGNYGYTF. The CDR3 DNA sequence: TGTGCCAGCACTTTTAAGGGGAACTATGGCTACACCTTC.

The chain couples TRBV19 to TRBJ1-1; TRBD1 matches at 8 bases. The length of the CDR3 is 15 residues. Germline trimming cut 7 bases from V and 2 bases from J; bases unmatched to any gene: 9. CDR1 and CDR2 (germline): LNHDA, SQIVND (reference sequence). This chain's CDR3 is CASNRWTGSNTEAFF. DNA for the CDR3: TGTGCCAGTAATAGATGGACAGGGAGCAACACTGAAGCTTTCTTT.

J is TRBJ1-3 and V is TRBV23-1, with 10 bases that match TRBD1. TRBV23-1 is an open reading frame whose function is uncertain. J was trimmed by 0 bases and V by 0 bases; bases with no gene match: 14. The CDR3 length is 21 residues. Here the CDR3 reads CASSQSLQTPGQGCSGNTIYF. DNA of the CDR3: TGCGCCAGCAGTCAATCCCTTCAAACGCCGGGACAGGGGTGCTCTGGAAACACCATATATTTT.

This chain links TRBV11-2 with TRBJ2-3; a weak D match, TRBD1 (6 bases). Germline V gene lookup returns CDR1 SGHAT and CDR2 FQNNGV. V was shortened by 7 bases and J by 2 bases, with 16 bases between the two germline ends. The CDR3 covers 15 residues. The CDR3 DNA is TGTGCCAGCACCCAACTACAGGGTTTCACAGATACGCAGTATTTT. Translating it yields CASTQLQGFTDTQYF.

This CDR3 is CASSEARSEKLFF. DNA for the CDR3: TGTGCCAGCAGTGAAGCGAGGAGTGAAAAACTGTTTTTT. The chain joins TRBV6-1 to TRBJ1-4; D unclear. The germline CDR1 and CDR2 sequences are MNHNS and SASEGT. V was trimmed by 0 bases and J by 7 bases, leaving 6 bases between them. The CDR3 is made up of 13 amino acids.

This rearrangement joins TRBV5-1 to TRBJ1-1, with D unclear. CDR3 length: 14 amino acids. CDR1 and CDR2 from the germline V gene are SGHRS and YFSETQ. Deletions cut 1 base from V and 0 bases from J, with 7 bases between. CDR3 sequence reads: CASSLIQMNTEAFF. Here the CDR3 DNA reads TGCGCCAGCAGCTTGATACAAATGAACACTGAAGCTTTCTTT.

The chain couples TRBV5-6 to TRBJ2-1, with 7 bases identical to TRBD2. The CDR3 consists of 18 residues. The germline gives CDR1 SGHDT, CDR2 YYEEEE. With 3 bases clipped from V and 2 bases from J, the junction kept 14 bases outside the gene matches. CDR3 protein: CASSSRRYAGDTYNEQFF. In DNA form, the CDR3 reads TGTGCCAGCAGCTCCCGGAGGTACGCGGGAGACACCTACAATGAGCAGTTCTTC.

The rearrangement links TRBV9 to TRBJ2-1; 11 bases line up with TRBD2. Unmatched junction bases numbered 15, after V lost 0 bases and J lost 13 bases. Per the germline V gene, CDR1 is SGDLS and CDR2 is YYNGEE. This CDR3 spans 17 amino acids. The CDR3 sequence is CASSVASGTSGFVEQFF. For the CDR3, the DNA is TGTGCCAGCAGCGTAGCCTCGGGGACTAGCGGATTCGTGGAACAGTTCTTC. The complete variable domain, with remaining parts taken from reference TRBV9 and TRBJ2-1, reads DSGVTQTPKHLITATGQRVTLRCSPRSGDLSVYWYQQSLDQGLQFLIQYYNGEERAKGNILERFSAQQFPDLHSELNLSSLELGDSALYFCASSVASGTSGFVEQFFGPGTRLTVL.